A single T cell receptor beta chain is shown here with its context. Its antigen is currently unknown. V lost 2 bases and J lost 7, with 20 bases in between. The CDR3 spans 15 residues. The germline gives CDR1 GTSNPN, CDR2 SVGIG (reference sequence). Second-dose intervals near 4 or 12 weeks were combined. This sample is part of a study of T cell responses to AZD1222 COVID-19 vaccine. Regarding the study as a whole: Scientists sampled the repertoires only once the peak T cell response had passed.

Clones were read by immunoSEQ multiplex PCR, and TCRdb kept only the in-frame ones, dropping some. The sample includes about 70,000 clones, over 75% seen only once; the top ten take around 3.4%. This sequence was found in an adult who received the AZD1222 COVID-19 vaccine. This specimen was peripheral blood, taken 28 days after the second AZD1222 dose. The chain links TRBV30 to TRBJ1-1; D perhaps matches TRBD1 (5 bases). In DNA, the CDR3 is TGTGCCTGGAGTCAAGAGCAGGGCGGGTCCGGTGAAGCTTTCTTT. Translation: CAWSQEQGGSGEAFF.